The entry that follows covers one T cell receptor (beta chain) sequence. The antigen is unknown. Germline V gives CDR1 SGHTA, CDR2 FQGTGA. Trimming took 1 base from V and 3 from J; bases not matched to a gene: 5. The CDR3 runs to 16 residues. This sample was included in a study of cytomegalovirus exposure and HLA in healthy donors. Study background: Drawn from HLA-typed donors, approximately 86 million unique TCRs were held in an early data release. Study-level results: Rarity held for most TCR sequences, but there were some public TCRs that occurred in many donors. Exclusion applied to some V segments, including TRBV6-2 and TRBV6-3, as they were indistinguishable.

The study ran its PCR with 60 Vbeta and 13 Jbeta primers. Method: immunoSEQ multiplex PCR; TCRdb's copy keeps in-frame clones and lacks some. The table records about 130,000 clones, about two thirds of them present only once. All donors participated as healthy donors of bone marrow. The receptor was derived from an older woman in good health and CMV-seropositive. The sequencing input was PBMCs. V is TRBV7-3 and J is TRBJ2-3; 9 bases fit TRBD2. The CDR3 protein is CASSLIAGGQTDTQYF. The CDR3, as DNA: TGTGCCAGCAGCTTAATTGCGGGGGGGCAGACAGATACGCAGTATTTT.